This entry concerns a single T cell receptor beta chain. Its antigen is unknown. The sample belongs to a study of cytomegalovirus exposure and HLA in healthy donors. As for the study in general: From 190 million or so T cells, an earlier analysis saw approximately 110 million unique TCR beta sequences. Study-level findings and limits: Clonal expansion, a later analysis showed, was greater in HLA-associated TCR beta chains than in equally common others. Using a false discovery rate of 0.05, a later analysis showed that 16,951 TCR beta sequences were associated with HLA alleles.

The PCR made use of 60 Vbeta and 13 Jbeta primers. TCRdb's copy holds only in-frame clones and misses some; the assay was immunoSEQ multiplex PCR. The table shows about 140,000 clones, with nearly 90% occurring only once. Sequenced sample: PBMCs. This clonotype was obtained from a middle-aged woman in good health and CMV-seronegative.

The chain's CDR3 is CASSPRTSGSGEQYF. CDR3 sequence (DNA): TGCGCCAGCAGCCCCCGGACTAGCGGGAGTGGCGAGCAGTACTTC. The rearrangement joins TRBV4-1 to TRBJ2-7, with 13 bases identical to TRBD2. After removal of 4 bases from V and 6 bases from J, the junction contained 6 bases not matched to a gene. Germline V gives CDR1 MGHRA, CDR2 YSYEKL. The CDR3 is 15 residues long.